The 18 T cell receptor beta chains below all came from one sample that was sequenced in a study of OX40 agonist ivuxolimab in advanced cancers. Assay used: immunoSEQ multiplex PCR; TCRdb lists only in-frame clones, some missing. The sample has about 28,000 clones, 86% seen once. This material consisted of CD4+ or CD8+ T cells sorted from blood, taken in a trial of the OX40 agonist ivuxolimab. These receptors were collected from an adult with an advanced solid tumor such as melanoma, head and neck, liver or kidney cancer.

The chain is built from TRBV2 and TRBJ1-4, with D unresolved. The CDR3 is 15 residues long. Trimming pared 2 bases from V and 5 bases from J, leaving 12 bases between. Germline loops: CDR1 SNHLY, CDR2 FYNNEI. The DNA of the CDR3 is TGTGCCAGCAGTGAATCGGATGGAGTGAATGAAAAACTGTTTTTT. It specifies CASSESDGVNEKLFF.

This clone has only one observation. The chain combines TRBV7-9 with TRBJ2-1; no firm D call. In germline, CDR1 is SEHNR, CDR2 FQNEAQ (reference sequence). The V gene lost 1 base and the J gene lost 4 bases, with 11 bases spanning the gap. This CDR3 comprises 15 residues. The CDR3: CASSLGSVRYNEQFF. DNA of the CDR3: TGTGCCAGCAGCTTAGGAAGTGTAAGGTACAATGAGCAGTTCTTC. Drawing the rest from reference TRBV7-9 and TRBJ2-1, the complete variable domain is DTGVSQNPRHKITKRGQNVTFRCDPISEHNRLYWYRQTLGQGPEFLTYFQNEAQLEKSRLLSDRFSAERPKGSFSTLEIQRTEQGDSAMYLCASSLGSVRYNEQFFGPGTRLTVL.

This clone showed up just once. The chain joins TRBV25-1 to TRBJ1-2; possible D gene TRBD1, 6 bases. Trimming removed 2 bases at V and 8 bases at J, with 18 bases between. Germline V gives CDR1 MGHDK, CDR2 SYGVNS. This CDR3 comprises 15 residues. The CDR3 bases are TGTGCCAGCAGTGAAACCGGACAGCCCCGGTGGGGCTACACCTTC. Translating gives CASSETGQPRWGYTF.

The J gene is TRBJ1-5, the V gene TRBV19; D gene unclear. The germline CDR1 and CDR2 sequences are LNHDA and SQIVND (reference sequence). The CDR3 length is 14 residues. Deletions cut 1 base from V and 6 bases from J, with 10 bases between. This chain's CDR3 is CASSIAGEGQPQHF. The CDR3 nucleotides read TGTGCCAGTAGTATAGCTGGGGAGGGTCAGCCCCAGCATTTT.

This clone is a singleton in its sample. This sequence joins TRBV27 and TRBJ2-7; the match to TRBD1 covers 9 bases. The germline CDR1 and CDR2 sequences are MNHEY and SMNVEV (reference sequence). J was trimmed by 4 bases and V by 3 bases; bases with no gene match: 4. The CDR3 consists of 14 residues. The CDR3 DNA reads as TGTGCCAGCAGTTTTAGTGGACAGGGGTACGAGCAGTACTTC. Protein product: CASSFSGQGYEQYF.

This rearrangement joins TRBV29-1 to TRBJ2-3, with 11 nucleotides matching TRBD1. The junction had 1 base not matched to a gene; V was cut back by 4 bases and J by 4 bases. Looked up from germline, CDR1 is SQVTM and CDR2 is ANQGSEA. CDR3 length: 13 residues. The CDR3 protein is CSVGTGGADTQYF. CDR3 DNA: TGCAGCGTTGGGACAGGGGGCGCAGATACGCAGTATTTT.

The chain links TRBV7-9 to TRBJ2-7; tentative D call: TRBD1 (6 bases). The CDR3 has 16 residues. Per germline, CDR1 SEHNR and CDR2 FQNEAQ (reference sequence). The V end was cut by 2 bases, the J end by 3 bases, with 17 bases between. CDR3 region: CASSLPSQGPNYEQYF. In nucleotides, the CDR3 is TGTGCCAGCAGCTTACCCTCTCAGGGGCCGAACTACGAGCAGTACTTC.

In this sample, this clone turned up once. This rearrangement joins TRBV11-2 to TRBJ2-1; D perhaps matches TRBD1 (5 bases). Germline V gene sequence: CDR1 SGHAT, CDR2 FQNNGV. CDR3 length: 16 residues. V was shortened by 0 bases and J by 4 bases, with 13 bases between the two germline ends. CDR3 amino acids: CASSLEQQVEYNEQFF. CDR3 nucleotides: TGTGCCAGCAGCTTAGAGCAACAGGTCGAATACAATGAGCAGTTCTTC.

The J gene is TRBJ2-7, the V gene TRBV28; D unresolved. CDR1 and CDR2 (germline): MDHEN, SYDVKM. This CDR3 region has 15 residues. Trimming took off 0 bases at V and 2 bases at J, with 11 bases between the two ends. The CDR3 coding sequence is TGTGCCAGCAGTTTATGGATTCAGGATGCCTACGAGCAGTACTTC. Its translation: CASSLWIQDAYEQYF.

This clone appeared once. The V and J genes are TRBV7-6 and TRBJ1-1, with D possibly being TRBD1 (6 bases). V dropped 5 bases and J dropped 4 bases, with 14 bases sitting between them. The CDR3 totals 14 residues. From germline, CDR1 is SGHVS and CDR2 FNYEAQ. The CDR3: CASSAEGGSTEAFF. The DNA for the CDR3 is TGTGCCAGCAGCGCGGAGGGGGGGAGCACTGAAGCTTTCTTT.

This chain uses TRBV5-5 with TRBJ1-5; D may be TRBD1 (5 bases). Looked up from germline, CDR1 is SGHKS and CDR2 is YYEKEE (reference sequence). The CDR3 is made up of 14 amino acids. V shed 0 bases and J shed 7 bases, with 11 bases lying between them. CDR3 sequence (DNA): TGTGCCAGCAGCTTGGGGCAGGGTGACCAGCCCCAGCATTTT. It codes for CASSLGQGDQPQHF.

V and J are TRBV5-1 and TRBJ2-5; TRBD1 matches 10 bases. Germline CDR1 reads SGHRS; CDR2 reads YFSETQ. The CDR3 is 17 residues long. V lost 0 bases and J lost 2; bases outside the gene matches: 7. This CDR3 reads CASSLAMGGQGQETQYF. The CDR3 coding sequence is TGCGCCAGCAGCTTGGCAATGGGGGGACAGGGGCAAGAGACCCAGTACTTC.

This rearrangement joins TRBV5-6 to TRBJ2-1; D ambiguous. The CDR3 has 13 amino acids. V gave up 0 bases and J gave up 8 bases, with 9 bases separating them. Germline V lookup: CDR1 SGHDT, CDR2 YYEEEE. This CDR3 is CASSLEVRDEQFF. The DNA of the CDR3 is TGTGCCAGCAGCTTGGAAGTGCGCGATGAGCAGTTCTTC.

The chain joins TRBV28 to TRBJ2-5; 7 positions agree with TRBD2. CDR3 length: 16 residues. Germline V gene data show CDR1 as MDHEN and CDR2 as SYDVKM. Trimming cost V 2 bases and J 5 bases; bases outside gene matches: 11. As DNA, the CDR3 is TGTGCCAGCAGTTTAGTTTGGGAGGGTGGATTGGAGACCCAGTACTTC. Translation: CASSLVWEGGLETQYF.

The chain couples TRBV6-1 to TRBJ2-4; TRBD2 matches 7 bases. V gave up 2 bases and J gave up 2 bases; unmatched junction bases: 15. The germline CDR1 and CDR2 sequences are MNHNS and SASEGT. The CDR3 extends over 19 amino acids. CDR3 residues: CASSEKGLLRELTKNIQYF. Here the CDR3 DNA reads TGTGCCAGCAGTGAAAAGGGGCTGCTGCGGGAGTTGACCAAAAACATTCAGTACTTC.

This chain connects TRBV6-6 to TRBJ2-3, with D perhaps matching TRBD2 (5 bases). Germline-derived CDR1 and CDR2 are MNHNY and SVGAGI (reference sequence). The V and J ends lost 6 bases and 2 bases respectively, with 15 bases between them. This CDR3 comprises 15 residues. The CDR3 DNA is TGTGCCAGCAGATACCCCAGCGGAGCCACAGATACGCAGTATTTT. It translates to CASRYPSGATDTQYF.

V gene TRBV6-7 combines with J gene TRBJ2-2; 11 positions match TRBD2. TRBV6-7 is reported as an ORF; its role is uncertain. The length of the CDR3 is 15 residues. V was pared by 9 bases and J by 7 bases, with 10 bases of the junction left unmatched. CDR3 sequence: CARAKGLAVNGELFF. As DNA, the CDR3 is TGTGCCAGGGCGAAGGGACTAGCGGTAAACGGGGAGCTGTTTTTT.

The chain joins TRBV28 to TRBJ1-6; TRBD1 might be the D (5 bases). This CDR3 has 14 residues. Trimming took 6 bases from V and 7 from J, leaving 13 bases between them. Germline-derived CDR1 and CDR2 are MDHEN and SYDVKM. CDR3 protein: CASRPGPANSPLHF. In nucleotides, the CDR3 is TGTGCCAGCAGACCGGGACCGGCCAATTCACCCCTCCACTTT. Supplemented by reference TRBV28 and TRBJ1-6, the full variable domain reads DVKVTQSSRYLVKRTGEKVFLECVQDMDHENMFWYRQDPGLGLRLIYFSYDVKMKEKGDIPEGYSVSREKKERFSLILESASTNQTSMYLCASRPGPANSPLHFGNGTRLTVT.